The T cell receptor beta chain described here comes from a study of molecular identifiers for immune sequencing clone quantification. As CD8+CD4-CCR7+CD45RA+ cells, naive CD8 T cells were sorted. A word on this clonotype: Its antigen is not known.

Each CDR3 protein gets one entry after TCRdb re-called the PCR reads with MiXCR. The sample records approximately 680,000 distinct CDR3 sequences, 25% being singletons. This CDR3 has 14 amino acids. The germline V gene encodes CDR1 MNHEY and CDR2 SVGAGI. V was shortened by 2 bases and J by 0 bases, with 7 bases between the two germline ends. Study-wide results and limits: Clones that had above 20 RNA copies took up over 98% of effector molecules but under 1% in naive cells. Because of identical TCR molecules sharing a barcode, sizes of highly expanded clones could be underestimated.

This clonotype was obtained from a human donor in good health. Some libraries in this study had Jurkat cell RNA spiked in. Material: naive CD8+ T cells from blood, with Jurkat cell RNA spiked in. Subset specified: FACS-sorted CD8+CD4-CCR7+CD45RA+ naive T cells. The chain recombines TRBV6-5 with TRBJ1-1; no definite D call. The CDR3 sequence: CASSYTAMNTEAFF. As DNA, the CDR3 is TGTGCCAGCAGTTACACAGCCATGAACACTGAAGCTTTCTTT.